These T cell receptor beta chains were read from a single sample in a study of metastatic and nonmetastatic thyroid tumors. TCRdb re-processed the PCR reads through MiXCR. The sample contains 30,000 to 40,000 clones, over 14% of which appear only once. The sample comprised blood. The receptors derive from a male donor with papillary thyroid cancer or a benign thyroid nodule (not recorded which). Some clones in this sample may be carry-over from other donors' samples. Each CDR3 is given with its conserved first and last residue. D genes are given only for firm matches. Where a row states a size, it is once, few, many or the class of an expanded clone; other rows omit it.

cdr3_length	clone_size	v_call	d_call	j_call	cdr3_nt	cdr3_aa
15	.	TRBV6-5	TRBD1	TRBJ2-1	TGTGCCATCAGTTACCCGGGACAGGGTATGGATGAGCAGTTCTTC	CAISYPGQGMDEQFF
18	once	TRBV6-2/TRBV6-3	.	TRBJ2-7	TGTGCCAGCAGTTACACCAGTCCCAAAACAGGGATTTGGAACGAGCAGTACTTC	CASSYTSPKTGIWNEQYF
11	many	TRBV18	TRBD1	TRBJ2-1	TGTGCCAGCTCAGAGGGGGCTGAGCAGTTCTTC	CASSEGAEQFF
15	.	TRBV11-1	.	TRBJ2-3	TGTGCCAGCAGCTCCCTGCGCTCTACAGGAGATACGCAGTATTTT	CASSSLRSTGDTQYF
14	many	TRBV6-1	.	TRBJ2-5	TGTGCCAGCAGGATGACCGGGTGGAGTGAGACCCAGTACTTC	CASRMTGWSETQYF
13	many	TRBV18	.	TRBJ1-2	TGTGCCAGCTCGGATGAACAGGGACATGGCTACACCTTC	CASSDEQGHGYTF
14	many	TRBV2	.	TRBJ2-7	TGTGCCACCTACAGCGGGTATAGCTCCTACGAGCAGTACTTC	CATYSGYSSYEQYF
15	many	TRBV6-1	.	TRBJ1-5	TGTGCCAGCAGAAATGACCTAAGTAGCAATCAGCCCCAGCATTTT	CASRNDLSSNQPQHF
14	many	TRBV5-4	.	TRBJ1-5	TGTGCCAGCAGCTCGGGGACCAACGATCAGCCCCAGCATTTT	CASSSGTNDQPQHF
15	.	TRBV27	TRBD1	TRBJ1-6	TGTGCCAGCAGGTCGGACAGGGGCTATAATTCACCCCTCCACTTT	CASRSDRGYNSPLHF
12	.	TRBV2	.	TRBJ2-3	TGTGCCAGAATCTTTGGGACAGATACGCAGTATTTT	CARIFGTDTQYF
12	many	TRBV20-1	.	TRBJ1-1	TGCAGTGCTAGAAGGATGAACACTGAAGCTTTCTTT	CSARRMNTEAFF
15	many	TRBV9	TRBD1	TRBJ1-4	TGTGCCAGCAGCGTAGAAGGGGGCGTTGATGAAAAACTGTTTTTT	CASSVEGGVDEKLFF
14	many	TRBV5-1	.	TRBJ2-3	TGCGCCAGCAGCCCGATCCCCTCCACAGATACGCAGTATTTT	CASSPIPSTDTQYF
13	medium-sized	TRBV7-8	.	TRBJ2-7	TGTGCCAGCAGCTTGCGGGGCTCCTACGAGCAGTACTTC	CASSLRGSYEQYF
16	.	TRBV20-1	TRBD2	TRBJ2-5	TGCAGTGCTAGAACGTCTAGCGGGGGGGATCAAGAGACCCAGTACTTC	CSARTSSGGDQETQYF
14	.	TRBV4-2	.	TRBJ1-5	TGTGCCAGCAGCCAAGATGAGGGGAATCAGCCCCAGCATTTT	CASSQDEGNQPQHF
16	.	TRBV6-1	TRBD1	TRBJ1-1	TGTGCCAGCACTACGACAGGGGGCTTGAAGAACACTGAAGCTTTCTTT	CASTTTGGLKNTEAFF
16	.	TRBV2	.	TRBJ2-1	TGTGCCAGCAGTGAAAGACTAGGGGGAGTGGGGAATGAGCAGTTCTTC	CASSERLGGVGNEQFF
15	many	TRBV9	.	TRBJ2-2	TGTGCCAGCAGCGTAGTAGGGACGTCCACCGGGGAGCTGTTTTTT	CASSVVGTSTGELFF